This passage covers 13 T cell receptor beta chains from one sample sequenced in a study of T-cell memory formation after mild COVID-19. One entry per CDR3 protein, called by TCRdb with MiXCR from the 5' RACE reads. This table has 90,000 to 130,000 distinct CDR3 sequences, around 17% appearing once. The sample taken for sequencing was PBMCs or a T cell subset sorted from them (not recorded which). The source is a man aged 18 to 30 who had mild COVID-19 (a few samples of this study predate the infection). Cell type and time point are not known.

The chain carries TRBV5-4 and TRBJ1-2, with D perhaps TRBD1 (5 bases). V lost 0 bases and J lost 2, with 5 bases in between. The CDR3 contains 13 residues. CDR1 and CDR2 from the germline V gene are SGHNT and YYREEE (reference sequence). CDR3 DNA: TGTGCCAGCAGCTTGGAGGGGAACTATGGCTACACCTTC. Translated: CASSLEGNYGYTF.

In its sample, this clonotype was seen a few times. The rearrangement uses TRBV4-1 and TRBJ2-3; no clear D gene. The germline V gene encodes CDR1 MGHRA and CDR2 YSYEKL. Trimming shortened V by 0 bases and J by 0 bases, and 13 bases separated the two germline ends. This CDR3 region has 17 residues. This CDR3 is CASSQDSTPPSTDTQYF. As DNA, the CDR3 is TGCGCCAGCAGCCAAGATAGTACACCGCCAAGCACAGATACGCAGTATTTT.

This clonotype was observed a few times. This chain joins TRBV20-1 and TRBJ1-2; maybe TRBD1 (5 bases). The V gene lost 6 bases and the J gene lost 2 bases, with 16 bases spanning the gap. The CDR3 extends over 14 amino acids. Germline CDR1 is DFQATT and CDR2 is SNEGSKA (reference sequence). The CDR3 reads CSATWPGLNYGYTF. CDR3 DNA: TGCAGTGCAACCTGGCCGGGGCTCAACTATGGCTACACCTTC.

The chain is built from TRBV12-3 or TRBV12-4 and TRBJ2-7; D is uncertain. Trimming cost V 3 bases and J 4 bases, with 13 bases left between them. The CDR3 covers 14 residues. The CDR3 nucleotides are TGTGCCAGCAGTTTCTCTGCCTTGGGGTACGAGCAGTACTTC. Amino acid sequence: CASSFSALGYEQYF.

This clonotype was seen only a few times. The chain links TRBV7-2 to TRBJ1-5; D ambiguous. The CDR3 consists of 15 residues. V lost 3 bases to trimming and J lost 1 base, with 10 bases between them. Per germline, CDR1 SGHTA and CDR2 FQGNSA. The CDR3 sequence is CASSLGPESNQPQHF. CDR3 DNA sequence: TGTGCCAGCAGCTTGGGCCCAGAGAGCAATCAGCCCCAGCATTTT.

The chain employs TRBV6-1 and TRBJ2-7, with TRBD1 matching 9 bases. There are 14 residues in the CDR3. V shed 5 bases and J 2 bases; nucleotides not matched to a gene: 4. The germline gives CDR1 MNHNS, CDR2 SASEGT. Here the CDR3 DNA reads TGTGCCAGCAGTCGACAGGGGGGGGCCTACGAGCAGTACGTC. As protein: CASSRQGGAYEQYV.

V and J are TRBV6-5 and TRBJ1-1; the D is unclear. V was clipped by 0 bases and J by 2 bases, with 4 bases between them. Germline CDR1 and CDR2: MNHEY and SVGAGI. This CDR3 comprises 13 residues. CDR3 sequence: CASSYSVNTEAFF. The CDR3, as DNA: TGTGCCAGCAGTTACTCGGTTAACACTGAAGCTTTCTTT.

This clonotype showed up just a few times. The chain recombines TRBV4-3 with TRBJ1-6; the D is unclear. Trimming took 0 bases from V and 5 from J, leaving 8 bases between them. Germline V gene data show CDR1 as LGHNA and CDR2 as YSLEER. The CDR3 extends over 15 amino acids. CDR3 loop: CASSQDAQNNSPLHF. CDR3 DNA: TGCGCCAGCAGCCAAGACGCGCAGAATAATTCACCCCTCCACTTT.

This clonotype turned up a few times. V and J are TRBV3-1 and TRBJ2-2; D uncertain. This CDR3 spans 16 amino acids. CDR1 and CDR2 (germline): LGHDT, YNNKEL (reference sequence). V shed 1 base and J shed 2 bases, with 11 bases lying between them. DNA for the CDR3: TGTGCCAGCAGCCAAGTCGTCAGTACAAACACCGGGGAGCTGTTTTTT. Protein: CASSQVVSTNTGELFF.

The chain recombines TRBV10-3 with TRBJ2-2; D may be TRBD2 (6 bases). This CDR3 is 14 amino acids long. V was shortened by 7 bases and J by 6 bases, with 15 bases between the two germline ends. Germline V lookup: CDR1 ENHRY, CDR2 SYGVKD. The DNA for the CDR3 is TGTGCCATCACCCGGCAGTGGGGGGCCGGGGAGCTGTTTTTT. It encodes CAITRQWGAGELFF.

The V and J genes are TRBV11-2 and TRBJ2-1, with a tentative D call TRBD1 (5 bases). The germline V gene has CDR1 SGHAT and CDR2 FQNNGV. The CDR3 totals 14 residues. Trimming removed 5 bases from V and 6 bases from J, with 14 bases in between. For the CDR3, the DNA is TGTGCCAGCAGCCCTCGTCGACAGAGCAATGAGCAGTTCTTC. Amino acid sequence: CASSPRRQSNEQFF.

This chain uses TRBV6-5 with TRBJ2-3, with 9 bases aligning to TRBD2. The CDR3 runs to 16 residues. Trimming removed 0 bases from V and 1 base from J; junction bases left unmatched: 2. CDR1 and CDR2 from the germline V gene are MNHEY and SVGAGI. The CDR3 here is CASSYSQRGGTDTQYF. CDR3 in DNA: TGTGCCAGCAGTTACTCACAGCGGGGGGGCACAGATACGCAGTATTTT.

Notes on this clonotype: The junction departs from germline at one end; a sequencing error may be responsible. The rearrangement links TRBV20-1 to TRBJ2-5; 8 nucleotides match TRBD2. The germline gives CDR1 DFQATT, CDR2 SNEGSKA (reference sequence). This CDR3 has 12 residues. DNA for the CDR3: TGCAGTGCTAGAGATCGCGGACCTAGCGGGCACTTC. Its translation is CSARDRGPSGHF.